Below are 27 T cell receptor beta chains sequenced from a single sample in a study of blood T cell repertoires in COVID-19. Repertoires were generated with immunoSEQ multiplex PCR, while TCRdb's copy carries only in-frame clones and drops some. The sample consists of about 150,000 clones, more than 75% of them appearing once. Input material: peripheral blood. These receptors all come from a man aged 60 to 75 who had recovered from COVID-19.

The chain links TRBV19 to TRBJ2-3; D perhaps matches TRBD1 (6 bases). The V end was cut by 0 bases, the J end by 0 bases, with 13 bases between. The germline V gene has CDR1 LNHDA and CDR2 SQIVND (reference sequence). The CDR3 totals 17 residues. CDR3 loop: CASSIDPTGGSTDTQYF. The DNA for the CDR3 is TGTGCCAGTAGTATAGACCCGACAGGTGGGAGCACAGATACGCAGTATTTT.

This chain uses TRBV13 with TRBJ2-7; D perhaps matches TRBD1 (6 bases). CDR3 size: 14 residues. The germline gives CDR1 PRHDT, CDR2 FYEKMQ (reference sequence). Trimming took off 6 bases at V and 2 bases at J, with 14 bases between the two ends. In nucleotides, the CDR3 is TGTGCCAGCAGGGCCCTTGGGGGCCCCTACGAGCAGTACTTC. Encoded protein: CASRALGGPYEQYF.

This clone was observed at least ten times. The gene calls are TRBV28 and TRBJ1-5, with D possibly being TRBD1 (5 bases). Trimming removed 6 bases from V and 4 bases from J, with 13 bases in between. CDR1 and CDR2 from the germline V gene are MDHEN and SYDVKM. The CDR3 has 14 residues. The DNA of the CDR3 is TGTGCCAGCAGAGGTGGGGGGGTTAATCAGCCCCAGCATTTT. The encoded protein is CASRGGGVNQPQHF.

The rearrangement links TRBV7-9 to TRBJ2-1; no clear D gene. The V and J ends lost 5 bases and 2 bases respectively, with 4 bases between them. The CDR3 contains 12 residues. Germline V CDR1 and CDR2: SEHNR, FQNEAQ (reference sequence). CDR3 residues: CASSLPYNEQFF. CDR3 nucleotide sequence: TGTGCCAGCAGCCTTCCCTACAATGAGCAGTTCTTC. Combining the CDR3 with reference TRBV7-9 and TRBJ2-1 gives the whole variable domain DTGVSQNPRHKITKRGQNVTFRCDPISEHNRLYWYRQTLGQGPEFLTYFQNEAQLEKSRLLSDRFSAERPKGSFSTLEIQRTEQGDSAMYLCASSLPYNEQFFGPGTRLTVL.

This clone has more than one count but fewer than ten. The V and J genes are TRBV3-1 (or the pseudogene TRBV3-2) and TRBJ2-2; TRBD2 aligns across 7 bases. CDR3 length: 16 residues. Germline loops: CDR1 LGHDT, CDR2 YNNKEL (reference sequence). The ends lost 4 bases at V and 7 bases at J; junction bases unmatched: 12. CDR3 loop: CASSPRAGVANGELFF. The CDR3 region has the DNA TGTGCCAGCAGCCCCCGTGCGGGAGTCGCGAACGGGGAGCTGTTTTTT.

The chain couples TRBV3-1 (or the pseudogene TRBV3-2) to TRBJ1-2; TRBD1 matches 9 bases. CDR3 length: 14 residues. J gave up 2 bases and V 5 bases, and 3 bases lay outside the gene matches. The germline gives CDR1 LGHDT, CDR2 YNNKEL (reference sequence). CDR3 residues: CASSIDRGNYGYTF. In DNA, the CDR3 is TGTGCCAGCAGCATTGACAGGGGGAACTATGGCTACACCTTC.

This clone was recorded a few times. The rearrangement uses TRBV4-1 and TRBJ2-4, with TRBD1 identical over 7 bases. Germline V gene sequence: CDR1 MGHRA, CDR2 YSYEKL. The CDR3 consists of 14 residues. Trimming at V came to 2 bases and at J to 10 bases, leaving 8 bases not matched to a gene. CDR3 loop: CASSQLQGIEIQYF. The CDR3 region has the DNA TGCGCCAGCAGCCAATTACAGGGGATTGAAATTCAGTACTTC.

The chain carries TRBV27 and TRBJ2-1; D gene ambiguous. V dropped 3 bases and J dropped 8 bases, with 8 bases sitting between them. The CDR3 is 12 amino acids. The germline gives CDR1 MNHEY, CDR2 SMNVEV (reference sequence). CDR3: CASSLRSDEQFF. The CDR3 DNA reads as TGTGCCAGCAGTTTGAGGAGCGATGAGCAGTTCTTC.

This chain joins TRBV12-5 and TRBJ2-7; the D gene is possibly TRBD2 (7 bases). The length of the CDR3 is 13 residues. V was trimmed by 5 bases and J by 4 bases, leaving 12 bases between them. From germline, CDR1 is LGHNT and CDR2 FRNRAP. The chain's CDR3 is CASGRGGPYEQYF. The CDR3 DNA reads TGTGCTAGTGGTAGGGGGGGGCCGTACGAGCAGTACTTC.

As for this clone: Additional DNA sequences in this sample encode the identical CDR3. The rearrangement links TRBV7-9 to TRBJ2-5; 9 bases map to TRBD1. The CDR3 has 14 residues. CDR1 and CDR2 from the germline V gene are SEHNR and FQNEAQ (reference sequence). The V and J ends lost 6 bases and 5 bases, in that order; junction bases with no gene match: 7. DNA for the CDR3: TGTGCCAGCAGTTTTGGACAGGGGAGGGAGACCCAGTACTTC. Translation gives CASSFGQGRETQYF.

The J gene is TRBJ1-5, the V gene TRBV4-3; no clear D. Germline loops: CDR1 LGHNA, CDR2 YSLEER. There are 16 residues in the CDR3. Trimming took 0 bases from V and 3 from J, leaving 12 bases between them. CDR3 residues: CASSQEWAENNQPQHF. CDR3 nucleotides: TGCGCCAGCAGCCAAGAATGGGCCGAGAACAATCAGCCCCAGCATTTT.

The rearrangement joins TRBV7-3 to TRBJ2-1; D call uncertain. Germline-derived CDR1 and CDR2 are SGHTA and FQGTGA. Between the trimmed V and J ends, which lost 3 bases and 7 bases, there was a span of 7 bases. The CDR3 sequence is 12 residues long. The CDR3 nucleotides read TGTGCCAGCAGCTTCCCCGGGAATGAGCAGTTCTTC. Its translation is CASSFPGNEQFF.

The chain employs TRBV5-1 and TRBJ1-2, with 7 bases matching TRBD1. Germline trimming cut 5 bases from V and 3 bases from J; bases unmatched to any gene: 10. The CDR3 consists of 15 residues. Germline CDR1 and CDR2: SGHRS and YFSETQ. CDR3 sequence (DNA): TGCGCCAGCAGGCCCGCGGCCGGGACAGACTATGGCTACACCTTC. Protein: CASRPAAGTDYGYTF.

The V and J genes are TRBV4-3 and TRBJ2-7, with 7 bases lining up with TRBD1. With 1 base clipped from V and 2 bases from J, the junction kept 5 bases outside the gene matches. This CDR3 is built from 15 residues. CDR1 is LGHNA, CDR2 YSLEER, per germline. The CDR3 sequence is CASSQAVQGTYEQYF. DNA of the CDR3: TGCGCCAGCAGCCAAGCGGTACAGGGGACCTACGAGCAGTACTTC.

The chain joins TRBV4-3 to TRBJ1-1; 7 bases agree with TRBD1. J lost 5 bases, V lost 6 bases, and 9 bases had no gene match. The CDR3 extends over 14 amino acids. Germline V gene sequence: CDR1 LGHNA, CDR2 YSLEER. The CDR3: CASRSGGLRTEAFF. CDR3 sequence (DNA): TGCGCCAGCAGATCAGGGGGGCTAAGAACTGAAGCTTTCTTT.

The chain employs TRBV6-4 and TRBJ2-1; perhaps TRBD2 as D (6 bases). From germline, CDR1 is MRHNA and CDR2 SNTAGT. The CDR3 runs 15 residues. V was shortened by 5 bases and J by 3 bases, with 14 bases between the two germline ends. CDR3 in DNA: TGTGCCAGCAGTTCCGGGCCCGGGGGCTACAATGAGCAGTTCTTC. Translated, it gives CASSSGPGGYNEQFF.

This CDR3 is CASSRDSVGTGELFF. CDR3 nucleotide sequence: TGTGCCAGCAGCCGAGATAGCGTGGGCACCGGGGAGCTGTTTTTT. The chain carries TRBV11-2 and TRBJ2-2; D may be TRBD2 (5 bases). Germline loops: CDR1 SGHAT, CDR2 FQNNGV. Trimming stripped 5 bases from V and 4 bases from J, with 14 bases between. There are 15 residues in the CDR3.

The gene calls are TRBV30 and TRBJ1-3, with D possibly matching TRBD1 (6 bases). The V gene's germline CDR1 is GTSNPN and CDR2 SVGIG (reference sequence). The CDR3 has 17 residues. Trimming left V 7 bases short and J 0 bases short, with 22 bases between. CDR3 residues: CAYSTGSTIYSGNTIYF. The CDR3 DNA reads TGTGCCTATTCGACAGGTTCTACGATTTACTCTGGAAACACCATATATTTT.

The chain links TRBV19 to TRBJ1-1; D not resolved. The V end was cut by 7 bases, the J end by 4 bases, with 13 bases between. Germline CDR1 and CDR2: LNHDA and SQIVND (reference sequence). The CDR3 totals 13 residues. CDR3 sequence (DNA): TGTGCCAGTAAATTCGGCAGACTCACTGAAGCTTTCTTT. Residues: CASKFGRLTEAFF. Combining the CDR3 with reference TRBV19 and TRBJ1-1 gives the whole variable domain DGGITQSPKYLFRKEGQNVTLSCEQNLNHDAMYWYRQDPGQGLRLIYYSQIVNDFQKGDIAEGYSVSREKKESFPLTVTSAQKNPTAFYLCASKFGRLTEAFFGQGTRLTVV.

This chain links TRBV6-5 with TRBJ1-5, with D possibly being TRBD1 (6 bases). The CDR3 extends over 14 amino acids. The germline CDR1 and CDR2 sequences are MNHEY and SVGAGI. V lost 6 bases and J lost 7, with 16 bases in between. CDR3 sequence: CASSRDIVGQPQHF. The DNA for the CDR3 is TGTGCCAGCAGCCGGGACATAGTGGGCCAGCCCCAGCATTTT.

Here the CDR3 DNA reads TGTGCCAGCAGTTCCTGGGGACTTCCCGAAGGCAACACCATATATTTT. Its protein is CASSSWGLPEGNTIYF. This chain links TRBV6-5 with TRBJ1-3, with D possibly being TRBD1 (5 bases). This CDR3 contains 16 residues. Germline CDR1 and CDR2: MNHEY and SVGAGI. Trimming removed 4 bases from V and 7 bases from J, with 20 bases in between.

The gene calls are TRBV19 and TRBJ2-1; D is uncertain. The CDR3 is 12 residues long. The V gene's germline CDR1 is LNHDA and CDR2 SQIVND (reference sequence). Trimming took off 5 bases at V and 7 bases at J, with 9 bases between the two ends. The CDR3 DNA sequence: TGTGCCAGTAGTCCGTCGACTAATGAGCAGTTCTTC. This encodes CASSPSTNEQFF.

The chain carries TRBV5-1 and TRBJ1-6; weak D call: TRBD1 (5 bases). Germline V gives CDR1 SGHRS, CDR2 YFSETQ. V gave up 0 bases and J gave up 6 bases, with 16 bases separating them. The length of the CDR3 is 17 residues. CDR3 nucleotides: TGCGCCAGCAGCTTGGCCGGGGGGACCCTCCCTAATTCACCCCTCCACTTT. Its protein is CASSLAGGTLPNSPLHF. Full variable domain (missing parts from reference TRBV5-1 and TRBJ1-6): KAGVTQTPRYLIKTRGQQVTLSCSPISGHRSVSWYQQTPGQGLQFLFEYFSETQRNKGNFPGRFSGRQFSNSRSEMNVSTLELGDSALYLCASSLAGGTLPNSPLHFGNGTRLTVT.

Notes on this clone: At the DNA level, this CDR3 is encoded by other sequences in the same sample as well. DNA of the CDR3: TGTGCCAGCAGCGTAGGCGGCGGTTCCTACAATGAGCAGTTCTTC. Its translation: CASSVGGGSYNEQFF. The chain has TRBV9 and TRBJ2-1; D gene unclear. Germline V gives CDR1 SGDLS, CDR2 YYNGEE. The CDR3 has 15 residues. V was shortened by 0 bases and J by 1 base, with 8 bases between the two germline ends.

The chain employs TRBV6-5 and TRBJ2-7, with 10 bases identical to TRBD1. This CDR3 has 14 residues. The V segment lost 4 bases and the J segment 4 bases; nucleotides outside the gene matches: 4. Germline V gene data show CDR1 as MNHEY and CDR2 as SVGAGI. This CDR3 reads CASSFPGQGYEQYF. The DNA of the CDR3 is TGTGCCAGCAGTTTTCCGGGACAGGGGTACGAGCAGTACTTC.

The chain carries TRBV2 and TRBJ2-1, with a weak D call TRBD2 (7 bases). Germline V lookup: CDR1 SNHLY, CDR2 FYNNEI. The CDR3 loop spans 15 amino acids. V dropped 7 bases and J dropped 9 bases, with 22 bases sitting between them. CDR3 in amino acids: CASNRGGGTIGEQFF. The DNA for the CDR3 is TGTGCCAGCAACCGCGGCGGGGGCACGATTGGTGAGCAGTTCTTC. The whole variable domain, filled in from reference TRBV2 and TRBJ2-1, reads EPEVTQTPSHQVTQMGQEVILRCVPISNHLYFYWYRQILGQKVEFLVSFYNNEISEKSEIFDDQFSVERPDGSNFTLKIRSTKLEDSAMYFCASNRGGGTIGEQFFGPGTRLTVL.

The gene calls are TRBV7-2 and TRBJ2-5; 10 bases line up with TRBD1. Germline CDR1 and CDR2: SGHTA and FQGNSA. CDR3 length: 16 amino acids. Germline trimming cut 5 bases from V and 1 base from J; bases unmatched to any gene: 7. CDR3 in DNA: TGTGCCAGCAGCCAGATGGGGACAGGGGTCCAAGAGACCCAGTACTTC. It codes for CASSQMGTGVQETQYF.